This is a list of T cell receptor beta chains from one sample in a study of blood T cell repertoires in COVID-19. Profiled with immunoSEQ multiplex PCR; TCRdb holds only in-frame clones, not every one. This sample carries 70,000 to 100,000 clones, 90% of them seen once, and the ten largest clones take around 4%. The sample was peripheral blood. The receptors here all came from an elderly woman with active or convalescent COVID-19. Both conserved end residues are part of each CDR3. The order of the fields is V gene, J gene, D gene, clone size, CDR3 protein, CDR3 DNA. D genes are given only for firm matches. Clone size, where shown, is once, few, many, or a class for clones that have expanded.

V: TRBV7-2
J: TRBJ2-2
D: TRBD1
size: .
CDR3: CASSWTGQTGELFF
DNA: TGTGCCAGCAGCTGGACAGGGCAGACCGGGGAGCTGTTTTTT

V: TRBV27
J: TRBJ1-1
D: TRBD1
size: .
CDR3: CASRPRQGVTEAFF
DNA: TGTGCCAGCAGACCTCGACAGGGGGTTACTGAAGCTTTCTTT

V: TRBV18
J: TRBJ2-3
D: TRBD2
size: once
CDR3: CASSLPGLAGDTQYF
DNA: TGTGCCAGCTCGCTACCGGGACTAGCGGGCGATACGCAGTATTTT

V: TRBV2
J: TRBJ2-3
D: TRBD1
size: .
CDR3: CASSRDRGSDTQYF
DNA: TGTGCCAGCAGCCGGGACAGGGGTTCAGATACGCAGTATTTT

V: TRBV7-3
J: TRBJ2-5
D: TRBD2
size: .
CDR3: CASSRTRQETQYF
DNA: TGTGCCAGCAGCCGGACTAGACAAGAGACCCAGTACTTC

V: TRBV10-2
J: TRBJ2-1
D: TRBD1
size: .
CDR3: CASRNGTGGTNEQFF
DNA: TGCGCCAGCCGAAACGGGACAGGGGGAACCAATGAGCAGTTCTTC

V: TRBV6-1
J: TRBJ2-7
D: TRBD2
size: .
CDR3: CASSELGLAGLGEQYF
DNA: TGTGCCAGCAGTGAATTAGGTCTAGCGGGACTCGGCGAGCAGTACTTC

V: TRBV27
J: TRBJ1-2
D: TRBD1
size: .
CDR3: CASSLGTGGNYGYTF
DNA: TGTGCCAGCAGTTTAGGGACAGGGGGTAACTATGGCTACACCTTC

V: TRBV4-3
J: TRBJ2-7
D: .
size: once
CDR3: CASSQDQRNFYEQYF
DNA: TGCGCCAGCAGCCAAGATCAGCGGAACTTCTACGAGCAGTACTTC

V: TRBV21-1
J: TRBJ1-1
D: .
size: .
CDR3: CASSKDGTLKGMMNTEAFF
DNA: TGTGCCAGCAGCAAAGATGGGACTCTGAAGGGAATGATGAACACTGAAGCTTTCTTT

V: TRBV12-3/TRBV12-4
J: TRBJ2-7
D: .
size: once
CDR3: CASSLSAYEQYF
DNA: TGTGCCAGCAGTTTATCCGCGTACGAGCAGTACTTC

V: TRBV11-3
J: TRBJ1-1
D: TRBD1
size: .
CDR3: CASSLDAGGTEAFF
DNA: TGTGCCAGCAGCTTAGACGCAGGGGGCACTGAAGCTTTCTTT

V: TRBV21-1
J: TRBJ2-5
D: .
size: .
CDR3: CASSTLGTPWETQYF
DNA: TGTGCCAGCAGCACCCTAGGGACACCGTGGGAGACCCAGTACTTC

V: TRBV5-1
J: TRBJ2-7
D: .
size: once
CDR3: CASSLVGGSYEQYF
DNA: TGCGCCAGCAGCTTGGTAGGGGGCTCCTACGAGCAGTACTTC

V: TRBV2
J: TRBJ1-1
D: .
size: .
CDR3: CASSEYGRNTEAFF
DNA: TGTGCCAGCAGTGAATATGGCAGGAACACTGAAGCTTTCTTT

V: TRBV9
J: TRBJ1-6
D: .
size: .
CDR3: CASTIQAEGSPLHF
DNA: TGTGCCAGCACAATACAGGCGGAGGGTTCACCCCTCCACTTT

V: TRBV7-6
J: TRBJ1-1
D: TRBD1
size: .
CDR3: CASTYRGNTEAFF
DNA: TGTGCCAGCACCTACAGGGGGAACACTGAAGCTTTCTTT

V: TRBV28
J: TRBJ1-1
D: .
size: .
CDR3: CASNSMNTEAFF
DNA: TGTGCCAGCAATTCAATGAACACTGAAGCTTTCTTT

V: TRBV30
J: TRBJ2-3
D: .
size: few
CDR3: CAWSVNLNTDTQYF
DNA: TGTGCCTGGAGTGTAAACTTAAACACAGATACGCAGTATTTT

V: TRBV2
J: TRBJ1-6
D: .
size: .
CDR3: CASSGGIRDLGSPLHF
DNA: TGTGCCAGCAGTGGAGGAATCCGGGACTTGGGATCACCCCTCCACTTT

V: TRBV28
J: TRBJ1-2
D: TRBD1
size: .
CDR3: CASSADRAMGGYTF
DNA: TGTGCCAGCAGTGCGGACAGGGCGATGGGTGGCTACACCTTC

V: TRBV15
J: TRBJ2-7
D: TRBD2
size: .
CDR3: CATSRKRESHEQYF
DNA: TGTGCCACCAGCAGAAAGCGGGAGAGCCACGAGCAGTACTTC

V: TRBV6-5
J: TRBJ1-1
D: .
size: few
CDR3: CASEKDPPGTEAFF
DNA: TGTGCCTCGGAAAAAGACCCTCCGGGCACTGAAGCTTTCTTT

V: TRBV7-9
J: TRBJ2-3
D: TRBD2
size: .
CDR3: CASSLRGAGVRADTQYF
DNA: TGTGCCAGCAGCTTACGAGGGGCGGGAGTTCGCGCAGATACGCAGTATTTT